The T cell receptor beta chain described here comes from a study of blood T cell repertoires in COVID-19. The wider study: T cells, B-cell-depleted T cells, or PBMCs supplied cDNA or gDNA.

TCRdb's copy holds only in-frame clones and misses some; the assay was immunoSEQ multiplex PCR. The sample records 80,000 to 100,000 clones, around two thirds being singletons. Germline CDR1 reads SGHAT; CDR2 reads FQNNGV. V was shortened by 2 bases and J by 6 bases, with 9 bases between the two germline ends. The CDR3 contains 13 residues. The sequenced material came from peripheral blood. This clonotype was sampled from a man aged 65 to 85 with COVID-19, enrolled during active disease. This chain connects TRBV11-2 to TRBJ2-3; D perhaps matches TRBD2 (6 bases). The CDR3, as DNA: TGTGCCAGCAGCTTACCGGGAGTGGATACGCAGTATTTT. Protein product: CASSLPGVDTQYF.